What follows are 28 T cell receptor beta chains derived from one specimen sequenced in a study of blood T cell repertoires in COVID-19 (TCRdb year 2020). Preparation of the library involved the immunoSEQ multiplex PCR assay. TCRdb holds this immuneACCESS table with in-frame rearrangements only. Some clones are missing; in checked studies, unresolved V genes explain under half, and the rest has no known cause. This sample holds about 160,000 clones; 80% to 90% were observed only once. The ten biggest clones cover 0.85% to 1.2% of the sample. What was sequenced was peripheral blood. Receptors were obtained from a man in his forties or fifties with acute or convalescent COVID-19.

The genes are TRBV5-5 and TRBJ2-7, with TRBD1 as a possible D gene (6 bases). Germline V gives CDR1 SGHKS, CDR2 YYEKEE (reference sequence). Trimming shortened V by 4 bases and J by 4 bases, and 6 bases separated the two germline ends. There are 11 residues in the CDR3. CDR3 nucleotides: TGTGCCAGCAGCGGACAGTACGAGCAGTACTTC. This encodes CASSGQYEQYF.

This sequence joins TRBV2 and TRBJ1-2; TRBD1 aligns across 7 bases. The CDR3 spans 15 residues. Trimming removed 6 bases from V and 8 bases from J; junction bases left unmatched: 15. CDR1 is SNHLY, CDR2 FYNNEI, per germline. CDR3: CASSLDRARNSGYTF. The CDR3 coding sequence is TGTGCCAGCAGCTTAGACAGGGCGAGGAATTCGGGCTACACCTTC.

The V gene is TRBV6-1, the J gene TRBJ2-7; 8 bases map to TRBD1. The CDR3 is made up of 14 amino acids. Unmatched junction bases numbered 1, after V lost 3 bases and J lost 0 bases. Per the germline V gene, CDR1 is MNHNS and CDR2 is SASEGT. CDR3 protein: CASSETGDSYEQYF. CDR3 DNA: TGTGCCAGCAGTGAGACAGGGGACTCCTACGAGCAGTACTTC.

This clone was seen once. The V gene is TRBV7-6, the J gene TRBJ1-4; D unclear. Germline CDR1 reads SGHVS; CDR2 reads FNYEAQ. The CDR3 sequence is 13 residues long. V lost 5 bases, J lost 10 bases, and 14 bases lay in between. For the CDR3, the DNA is TGTGCCAGCAGCCCTGACGGACGGGGAAAACTGTTTTTT. It codes for CASSPDGRGKLFF.

This chain connects TRBV7-2 to TRBJ1-6; D is perhaps TRBD1 (6 bases). Between the trimmed V and J ends, which lost 6 bases and 7 bases, there was a span of 10 bases. The germline CDR1 and CDR2 sequences are SGHTA and FQGNSA. This CDR3 has 13 residues. The CDR3 DNA reads as TGTGCCAGCAGTCCCCAGGGGAATTCACCCCTCCACTTT. This sequence encodes CASSPQGNSPLHF.

V and J are TRBV19 and TRBJ2-2, with TRBD2 as a possible D gene (5 bases). This CDR3 comprises 13 residues. The germline CDR1 and CDR2 sequences are LNHDA and SQIVND (reference sequence). With 2 bases removed from V and 5 bases from J, the gap between germline ends came to 6 bases. The CDR3 sequence is CASSIRGTGELFF. The DNA of the CDR3 is TGTGCCAGTAGTATACGGGGTACCGGGGAGCTGTTTTTT.

V and J are TRBV27 and TRBJ2-1; D gene ambiguous. Germline CDR1 reads MNHEY; CDR2 reads SMNVEV (reference sequence). V gave up 3 bases and J gave up 0 bases, with 9 bases separating them. The CDR3 length is 15 residues. In DNA form, the CDR3 reads TGTGCCAGCAGTTTGGTCCCCAGCTCCTACAATGAGCAGTTCTTC. Residues: CASSLVPSSYNEQFF.

V gene TRBV3-1 (or the pseudogene TRBV3-2) combines with J gene TRBJ2-7; maybe TRBD1 (5 bases). Looked up from germline, CDR1 is LGHDT and CDR2 is YNNKEL (reference sequence). V was cut by 0 bases and J by 12 bases, with 24 bases left in between. This CDR3 is built from 16 residues. This CDR3 reads CASSQEAGLAGLWRYF. CDR3 coding DNA: TGTGCCAGCAGCCAAGAAGCAGGGCTCGCCGGATTGTGGCGGTACTTC.

V is TRBV13 and J is TRBJ2-7, with 7 nucleotides matching TRBD1. J gave up 6 bases and V 5 bases, and 7 bases lay outside the gene matches. CDR1 and CDR2 from the germline V gene are PRHDT and FYEKMQ (reference sequence). The CDR3 is 13 residues long. CDR3 residues: CASSDRDRGEQYF. CDR3 in DNA: TGTGCCAGCAGCGACAGGGACCGGGGCGAGCAGTACTTC.

The rearrangement joins TRBV28 to TRBJ2-5; D possibly corresponds to TRBD2 (6 bases). Per the germline V gene, CDR1 is MDHEN and CDR2 is SYDVKM. The CDR3 extends over 14 amino acids. The V gene lost 6 bases and the J gene lost 5 bases, with 16 bases spanning the gap. The CDR3 is CASSGLTPGETQYF. The CDR3 DNA reads TGTGCCAGCAGCGGACTAACCCCTGGGGAGACCCAGTACTTC.

This clone was detected a few times. This chain uses TRBV12-3 or TRBV12-4 with TRBJ2-1; a weak D match, TRBD1 (5 bases). The CDR3 spans 13 residues. The V end lost 10 bases, the J end lost 1 base, and 11 bases lay between the germline ends. CDR3 residues: CATQGASYNEQFF. CDR3 bases: TGTGCCACCCAGGGTGCGTCCTACAATGAGCAGTTCTTC.

The chain links TRBV5-5 to TRBJ2-3, with TRBD2 as a possible D gene (6 bases). The CDR3 length is 16 residues. The germline V gene encodes CDR1 SGHKS and CDR2 YYEKEE (reference sequence). V was shortened by 1 base and J by 3 bases, with 15 bases between the two germline ends. CDR3 DNA: TGTGCCAGCAGCTTGCTAAGGGGAGGTATTACAGATACGCAGTATTTT. It specifies CASSLLRGGITDTQYF.

This clone has just one count. The chain employs TRBV7-9 and TRBJ1-3, with 9 bases identical to TRBD1. CDR3 length equals 16 residues. Unmatched junction bases numbered 6, after V lost 4 bases and J lost 2 bases. Germline V gene lookup returns CDR1 SEHNR and CDR2 FQNEAQ (reference sequence). The CDR3 DNA reads TGTGCCAGCAGCTCACAGGGGGCATCGGCTGGAAACACCATATATTTT. Protein: CASSSQGASAGNTIYF. The full variable domain, with the rest looked up from reference TRBV7-9 and TRBJ1-3, is DTGVSQNPRHKITKRGQNVTFRCDPISEHNRLYWYRQTLGQGPEFLTYFQNEAQLEKSRLLSDRFSAERPKGSFSTLEIQRTEQGDSAMYLCASSSQGASAGNTIYFGEGSWLTVV.

This chain connects TRBV29-1 to TRBJ1-2; D may be TRBD1 (5 bases). With 6 bases removed from V and 0 bases from J, the gap between germline ends came to 17 bases. This CDR3 has 15 amino acids. CDR1 and CDR2 (germline): SQVTM, ANQGSEA. As DNA, the CDR3 is TGCAGCGTCTCGGGGGGGTCGAAAGCTAACTATGGCTACACCTTC. This codes for CSVSGGSKANYGYTF.

In its sample, this clone was seen once. This sample also contains other DNA sequences that code for the same CDR3. V and J are TRBV6-1 and TRBJ2-3; 9 nucleotides align to TRBD2. The CDR3 length is 15 residues. Germline V gene data show CDR1 as MNHNS and CDR2 as SASEGT. Trimming at V came to 1 base and at J to 1 base, leaving 0 bases not matched to a gene. In nucleotides, the CDR3 is TGTGCCAGCAGTGAAGAGCGGGGGGGCACAGATACGCAGTATTTT. Residues: CASSEERGGTDTQYF.

The chain uses TRBV11-2 and TRBJ1-6; 8 bases fit TRBD1. This CDR3 contains 17 residues. Germline V gives CDR1 SGHAT, CDR2 FQNNGV. Trimming took 5 bases from V and 7 from J; bases not matched to a gene: 13. CDR3: CASSPPLSTGVNSPLHF. In DNA, the CDR3 is TGTGCCAGCAGCCCTCCTCTCTCGACAGGGGTAAATTCACCCCTCCACTTT.

The chain couples TRBV5-4 to TRBJ2-7, with a weak D call TRBD2 (6 bases). The CDR3 length is 14 residues. Germline values: CDR1 SGHNT, CDR2 YYREEE (reference sequence). V was shortened by 4 bases and J by 7 bases, with 18 bases between the two germline ends. The CDR3 nucleotides are TGTGCCAGCAGCGACTCCGGGACTTTCAGGGAGCAGTACTTC. Residues: CASSDSGTFREQYF.

The chain combines TRBV5-1 with TRBJ1-2; D remains unclear. The germline V and J ends were trimmed by 4 bases and 6 bases, with 13 bases remaining between them. This CDR3 is built from 13 residues. The V gene's germline CDR1 is SGHRS and CDR2 YFSETQ. The CDR3 region has the DNA TGCGCCAGCAGCGAGAAGGCGGCGGATGGCTACACCTTC. Its translation is CASSEKAADGYTF. Supplemented by reference TRBV5-1 and TRBJ1-2, the full variable domain reads KAGVTQTPRYLIKTRGQQVTLSCSPISGHRSVSWYQQTPGQGLQFLFEYFSETQRNKGNFPGRFSGRQFSNSRSEMNVSTLELGDSALYLCASSEKAADGYTFGSGTRLTVV.

CDR3 loop: CAWIRLGSSGANVLTF. The CDR3 DNA reads as TGTGCCTGGATCCGGCTCGGGAGCTCTGGGGCCAACGTCCTGACTTTC. The chain is built from TRBV30 and TRBJ2-6, with D possibly TRBD2 on 6 matching bases. Germline CDR1 is GTSNPN and CDR2 is SVGIG (reference sequence). This CDR3 has 16 amino acids. V was cut by 4 bases and J by 0 bases, with 13 bases left in between.

This clone was counted only a few times. The chain recombines TRBV11-2 with TRBJ2-5; D perhaps matches TRBD2 (7 bases). Deletions cut 5 bases from V and 2 bases from J, with 15 bases between. The CDR3 is 15 residues long. CDR1 and CDR2 from the germline V gene are SGHAT and FQNNGV. The DNA of the CDR3 is TGTGCCAGCAGCCCGGGGAGGGGGGATCAAGAGACCCAGTACTTC. Amino acid sequence: CASSPGRGDQETQYF. Variable domain in full (rest from reference TRBV11-2 and TRBJ2-5): EAGVAQSPRYKIIEKRQSVAFWCNPISGHATLYWYQQILGQGPKLLIQFQNNGVVDDSQLPKDRFSAERLKGVDSTLKIQPAKLEDSAVYLCASSPGRGDQETQYFGPGTRLLVL.

This clone appeared once. The rearrangement uses TRBV3-1 (or the pseudogene TRBV3-2) and TRBJ1-2; D not resolved. The CDR3 is 15 residues long. Germline loops: CDR1 LGHDT, CDR2 YNNKEL (reference sequence). V gave up 0 bases and J gave up 5 bases, with 13 bases separating them. CDR3 DNA sequence: TGTGCCAGCAGCCAAGACGGGGAAAGTTGGTATGGCTACACCTTC. As protein: CASSQDGESWYGYTF.

The CDR3 loop is CASSYRDSNEAFF. The DNA of the CDR3 is TGTGCCAGTAGTTACCGGGACAGCAATGAAGCTTTCTTT. The V gene is TRBV19, the J gene TRBJ1-1; TRBD1 agrees at 7 bases. This CDR3 has 13 amino acids. Per the germline V gene, CDR1 is LNHDA and CDR2 is SQIVND (reference sequence). V was pared by 5 bases and J by 7 bases, with 7 bases of the junction left unmatched.

The chain recombines TRBV6-6 with TRBJ2-5; 9 bases line up with TRBD1. The V segment lost 7 bases and the J segment 7 bases; nucleotides outside the gene matches: 7. Germline V gives CDR1 MNHNY, CDR2 SVGAGI (reference sequence). The CDR3 runs 13 residues. CDR3: CASTLTGGGTQYF. CDR3 bases: TGTGCCAGCACCCTGACAGGGGGGGGGACCCAGTACTTC.

The rearrangement joins TRBV19 to TRBJ2-4, with TRBD1 matching 9 bases. This CDR3 spans 16 amino acids. Trimming cost V 5 bases and J 8 bases; bases outside gene matches: 13. Germline loops: CDR1 LNHDA, CDR2 SQIVND (reference sequence). The CDR3 loop is CASSSSGTGFLDIQYF. Written as DNA, the CDR3 is TGTGCCAGTAGTTCATCCGGGACAGGGTTTTTGGACATTCAGTACTTC.

The chain combines TRBV7-2 with TRBJ1-4; no definite D call. Germline V gene lookup returns CDR1 SGHTA and CDR2 FQGNSA. This CDR3 is built from 12 residues. The ends were cut back, 5 bases at V and 7 bases at J, with 8 bases in the middle. The CDR3 is CASSLPPEKLFF. The CDR3, as DNA: TGTGCCAGCAGCCTACCTCCTGAAAAACTGTTTTTT.

V usage is TRBV5-1 and J usage is TRBJ2-3; D perhaps matches TRBD1 (8 bases). This CDR3 comprises 13 residues. V was clipped by 5 bases and J by 6 bases, with 13 bases between them. Germline V lookup: CDR1 SGHRS, CDR2 YFSETQ. The CDR3 loop reads CASRTGGADTQYF. Written as DNA, the CDR3 is TGCGCCAGCAGAACAGGGGGGGCGGATACGCAGTATTTT.

The chain carries TRBV2 and TRBJ2-7; perhaps TRBD2 as D (5 bases). This CDR3 spans 13 amino acids. CDR1 and CDR2 from the germline V gene are SNHLY and FYNNEI. Trimming took 6 bases from V and 6 from J, leaving 15 bases between them. CDR3 sequence reads: CASSQNGELEQYF. The CDR3 DNA reads TGTGCCAGCAGCCAAAACGGGGAACTCGAGCAGTACTTC.

This chain connects TRBV30 to TRBJ1-2; 9 bases match TRBD1. Germline values: CDR1 GTSNPN, CDR2 SVGIG (reference sequence). J lost 5 bases, V lost 5 bases, and 0 bases had no gene match. The length of the CDR3 is 11 residues. CDR3 protein: CAWGQGYGYTF. CDR3 nucleotide sequence: TGTGCCTGGGGACAGGGGTATGGCTACACCTTC. The whole variable domain, remainder taken from reference TRBV30 and TRBJ1-2, is SQTIHQWPATLVQPVGSPLSLECTVEGTSNPNLYWYRQAAGRGLQLLFYSVGIGQISSEVPQNLSASRPQDRQFILSSKKLLLSDSGFYLCAWGQGYGYTFGSGTRLTVV.